This entry is about one T cell receptor (beta chain). The data originate from a study of cytomegalovirus exposure and HLA in healthy donors. Study details: An early release of data contained tens of millions of unique TCRs, which came from HLA-typed donors. Of all 380 or so donors who were genotyped, 75% to 85% belonged to the Caucasian-associated ancestry cluster.

Germline loops: CDR1 MRHNA, CDR2 SNTAGT. The CDR3 covers 18 residues. V shed 0 bases and J 2 bases; nucleotides not matched to a gene: 9. In the PCR, 60 Vbeta and 13 Jbeta primers were used. Source study methods: Later, an analysis found 65 million to 85 million unique TCR beta chains, and about 10 million of these were shared. TCRdb's table, derived via immunoSEQ multiplex PCR, lists solely in-frame clones and lacks some. The V and J calls and clone size were taken over from that table, and D and trimming were inferred from the DNA. This table holds about 150,000 clones, approximately 83% found once. Healthy bone marrow donors made up the donors.

This chain connects TRBV6-4 to TRBJ2-1, with 8 bases identical to TRBD2. The TCR was taken from a middle-aged woman in good health and CMV-seronegative. Sequenced sample: PBMCs. This chain's CDR3 is CASSDSGLAGPPYNEQFF. CDR3 sequence (DNA): TGTGCCAGCAGTGACTCGGGTTTAGCGGGGCCCCCCTACAATGAGCAGTTCTTC.